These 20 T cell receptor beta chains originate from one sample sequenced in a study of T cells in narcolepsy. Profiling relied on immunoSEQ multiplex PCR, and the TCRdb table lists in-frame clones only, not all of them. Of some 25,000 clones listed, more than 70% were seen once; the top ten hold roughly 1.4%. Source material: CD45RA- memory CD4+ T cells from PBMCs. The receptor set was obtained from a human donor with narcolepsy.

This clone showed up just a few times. CDR3 loop: CASSGGTEAFF. The CDR3 DNA sequence: TGTGCCAGTAGTGGCGGGACTGAAGCTTTCTTT. J is TRBJ1-1 and V is TRBV19; no clear D gene. Trimming shortened V by 5 bases and J by 5 bases, and 6 bases separated the two germline ends. The CDR3 sequence is 11 residues long. CDR1 and CDR2 (germline): LNHDA, SQIVND (reference sequence).

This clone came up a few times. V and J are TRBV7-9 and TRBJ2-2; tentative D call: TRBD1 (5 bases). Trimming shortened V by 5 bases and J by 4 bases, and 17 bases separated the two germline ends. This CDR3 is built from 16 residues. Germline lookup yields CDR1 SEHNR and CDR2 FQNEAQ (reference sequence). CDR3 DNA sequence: TGTGCCAGCAGCATAGATGCAGGGTTGGGCACCGGGGAGCTGTTTTTT. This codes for CASSIDAGLGTGELFF.

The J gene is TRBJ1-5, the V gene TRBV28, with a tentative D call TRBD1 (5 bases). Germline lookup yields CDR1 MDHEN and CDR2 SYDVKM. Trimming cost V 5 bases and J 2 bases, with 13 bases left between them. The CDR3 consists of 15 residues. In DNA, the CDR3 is TGTGCCAGCAGTAGATTCAGGGTCGGCAATCAGCCCCAGCATTTT. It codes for CASSRFRVGNQPQHF.

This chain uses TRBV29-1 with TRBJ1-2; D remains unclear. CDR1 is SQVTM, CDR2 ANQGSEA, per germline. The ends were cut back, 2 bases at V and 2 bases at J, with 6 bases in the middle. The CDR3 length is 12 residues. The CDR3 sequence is CSVETPNYGYTF. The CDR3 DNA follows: TGCAGCGTTGAAACTCCAAACTATGGCTACACCTTC.

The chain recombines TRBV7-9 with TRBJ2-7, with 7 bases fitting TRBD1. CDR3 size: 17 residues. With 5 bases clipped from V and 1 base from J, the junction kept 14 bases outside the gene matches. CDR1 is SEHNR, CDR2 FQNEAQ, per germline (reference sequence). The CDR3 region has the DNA TGTGCCAGCAGCCGTTATACTCTCCGGGACAGTTCCTACGAGCAGTACTTC. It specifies CASSRYTLRDSSYEQYF. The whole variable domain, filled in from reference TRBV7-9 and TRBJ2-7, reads DTGVSQNPRHKITKRGQNVTFRCDPISEHNRLYWYRQTLGQGPEFLTYFQNEAQLEKSRLLSDRFSAERPKGSFSTLEIQRTEQGDSAMYLCASSRYTLRDSSYEQYFGPGTRLTVT.

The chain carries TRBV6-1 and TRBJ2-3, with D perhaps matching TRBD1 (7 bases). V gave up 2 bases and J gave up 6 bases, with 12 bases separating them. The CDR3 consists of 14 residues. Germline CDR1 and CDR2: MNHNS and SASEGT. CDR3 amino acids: CASSEQSGGDTQYF. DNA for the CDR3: TGTGCCAGCAGTGAACAATCAGGGGGGGATACGCAGTATTTT.

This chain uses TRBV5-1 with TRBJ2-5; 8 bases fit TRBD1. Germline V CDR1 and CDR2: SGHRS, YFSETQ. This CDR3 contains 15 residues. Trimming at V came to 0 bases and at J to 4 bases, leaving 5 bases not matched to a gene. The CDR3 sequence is CASSLEPGGAETQYF. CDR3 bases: TGCGCCAGCAGCTTGGAGCCAGGGGGCGCAGAGACCCAGTACTTC.

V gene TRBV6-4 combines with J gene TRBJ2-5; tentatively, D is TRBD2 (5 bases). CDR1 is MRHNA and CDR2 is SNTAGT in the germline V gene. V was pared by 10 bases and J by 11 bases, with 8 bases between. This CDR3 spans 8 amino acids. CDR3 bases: TGTGCCATCCGAGGGCAGTACTTC. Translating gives CAIRGQYF.

CDR3 residues: CASSPRGISNQPQHF. As DNA, the CDR3 is TGTGCCAGCAGCCCCAGGGGGATCAGCAATCAGCCCCAGCATTTT. The V gene is TRBV7-2, the J gene TRBJ1-5; 7 bases agree with TRBD1. With 5 bases clipped from V and 1 base from J, the junction kept 5 bases outside the gene matches. The CDR3 spans 15 residues. Germline V gene lookup returns CDR1 SGHTA and CDR2 FQGNSA.

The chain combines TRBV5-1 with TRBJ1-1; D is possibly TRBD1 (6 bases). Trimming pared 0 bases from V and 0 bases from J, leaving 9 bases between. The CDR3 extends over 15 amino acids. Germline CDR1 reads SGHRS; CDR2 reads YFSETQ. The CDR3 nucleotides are TGCGCCAGCAGCTTGGGTCCAGGGGTGAACACTGAAGCTTTCTTT. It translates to CASSLGPGVNTEAFF.

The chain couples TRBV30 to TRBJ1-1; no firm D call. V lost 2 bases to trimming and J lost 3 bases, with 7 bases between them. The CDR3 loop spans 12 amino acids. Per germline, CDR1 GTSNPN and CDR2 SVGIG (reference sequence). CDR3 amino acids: CAWSLLYTEAFF. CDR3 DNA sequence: TGTGCCTGGAGTCTGTTATACACTGAAGCTTTCTTT.

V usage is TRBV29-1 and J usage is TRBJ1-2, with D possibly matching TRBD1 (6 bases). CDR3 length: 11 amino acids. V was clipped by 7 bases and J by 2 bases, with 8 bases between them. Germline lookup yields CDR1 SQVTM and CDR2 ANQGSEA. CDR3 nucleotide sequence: TGCAGCGATCAGGGGAACTATGGCTACACCTTC. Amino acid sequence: CSDQGNYGYTF.

The CDR3 DNA reads TGTGCCAGCAGCTTAGGAGGCGGGGGTCAAGAGACCCAGTACTTC. Translated, it gives CASSLGGGGQETQYF. The J gene is TRBJ2-5, the V gene TRBV7-7, with TRBD2 identical over 7 bases. Germline trimming cut 1 base from V and 2 bases from J; bases unmatched to any gene: 4. Germline lookup yields CDR1 SSHAT and CDR2 FNYEAQ (reference sequence). The CDR3 is made up of 15 amino acids.

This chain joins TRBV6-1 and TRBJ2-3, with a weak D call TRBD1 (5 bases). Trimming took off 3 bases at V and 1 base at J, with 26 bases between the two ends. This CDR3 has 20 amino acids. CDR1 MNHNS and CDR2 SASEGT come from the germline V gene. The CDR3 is CASSDRSRRQPSRGTDTQYF. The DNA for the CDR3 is TGTGCCAGCAGTGATAGATCTCGGCGACAGCCGTCCAGGGGCACAGATACGCAGTATTTT.

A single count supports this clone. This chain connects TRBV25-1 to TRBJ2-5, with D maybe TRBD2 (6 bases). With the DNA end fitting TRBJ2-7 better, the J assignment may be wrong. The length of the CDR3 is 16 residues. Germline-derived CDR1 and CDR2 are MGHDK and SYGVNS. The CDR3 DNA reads TGTGCCAGCAGTGAATCTGTCGCGGGGACGACTTACGAGCAGTACTTC. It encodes CASSESVAGTTYEQYF.

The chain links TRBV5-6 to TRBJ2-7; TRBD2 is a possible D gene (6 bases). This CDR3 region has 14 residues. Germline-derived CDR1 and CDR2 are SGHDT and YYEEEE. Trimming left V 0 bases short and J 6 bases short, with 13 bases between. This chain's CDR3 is CASSLGQGGGEQYF. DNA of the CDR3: TGTGCCAGCAGCTTGGGTCAGGGAGGAGGCGAGCAGTACTTC. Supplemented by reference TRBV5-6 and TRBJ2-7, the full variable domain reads DAGVTQSPTHLIKTRGQQVTLRCSPKSGHDTVSWYQQALGQGPQFIFQYYEEEERQRGNFPDRFSGHQFPNYSSELNVNALLLGDSALYLCASSLGQGGGEQYFGPGTRLTVT.

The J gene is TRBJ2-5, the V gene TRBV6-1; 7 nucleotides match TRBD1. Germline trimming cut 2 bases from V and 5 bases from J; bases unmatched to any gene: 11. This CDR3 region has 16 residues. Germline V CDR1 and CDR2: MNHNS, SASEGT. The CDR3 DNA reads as TGTGCCAGCAGTGAATTGACCGAAGGGGGCTGGGAGACCCAGTACTTC. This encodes CASSELTEGGWETQYF.

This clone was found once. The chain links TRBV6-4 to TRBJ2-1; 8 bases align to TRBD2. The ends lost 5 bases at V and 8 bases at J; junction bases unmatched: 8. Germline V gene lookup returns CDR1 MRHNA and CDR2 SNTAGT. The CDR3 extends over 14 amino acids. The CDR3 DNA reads TGTGCCAGCAGTACCGGGACTAGTGCCCATGAGCAGTTCTTC. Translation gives CASSTGTSAHEQFF.

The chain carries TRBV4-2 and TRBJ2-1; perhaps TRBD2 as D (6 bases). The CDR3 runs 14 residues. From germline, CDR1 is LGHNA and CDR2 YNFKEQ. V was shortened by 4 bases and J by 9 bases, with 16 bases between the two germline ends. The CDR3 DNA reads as TGTGCCAGCAGCCCTCCGGGACTGGGAATTGAGCAGTTCTTC. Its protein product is CASSPPGLGIEQFF.

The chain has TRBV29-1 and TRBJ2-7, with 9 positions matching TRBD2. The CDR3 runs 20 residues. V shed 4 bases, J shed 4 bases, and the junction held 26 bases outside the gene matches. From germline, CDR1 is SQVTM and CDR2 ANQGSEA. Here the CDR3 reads CSVASRTVGRAVAGEYEQYF. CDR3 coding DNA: TGCAGCGTTGCTTCTCGGACTGTGGGCAGGGCGGTAGCGGGAGAATACGAGCAGTACTTC.